A single sample gave rise to the 15 T cell receptor beta chains below, sequenced in a study of shared clonotypes between healthy human individuals. Profiled with immunoSEQ multiplex PCR; TCRdb holds only in-frame clones, not every one. The repertoire holds some 530,000 clones, with more than 65% as singletons. The specimen was PBMCs. All receptors derive from a woman between 40 and 55 years old in good health. Some clones in this sample may be carry-over from other donors' samples.

The chain links TRBV4-1 to TRBJ1-4, with D perhaps matching TRBD1 (5 bases). The CDR3 spans 15 residues. V dropped 1 base and J dropped 5 bases, with 11 bases sitting between them. Germline V gene sequence: CDR1 MGHRA, CDR2 YSYEKL. The CDR3 loop is CASSQADRSNEKLFF. In DNA, the CDR3 is TGCGCCAGCAGCCAAGCCGACAGATCGAATGAAAAACTGTTTTTT.

Concerning this clone itself: In the same sample, other DNA sequences code for this CDR3. The V call is TRBV6-5, the J call TRBJ2-7, with D maybe TRBD1 (5 bases). The CDR3 spans 13 residues. Germline V lookup: CDR1 MNHEY, CDR2 SVGAGI. Trimming took off 2 bases at V and 4 bases at J, with 9 bases between the two ends. The CDR3 loop reads CASSYGRAYEQYF. For the CDR3, the DNA is TGTGCCAGCAGTTACGGCAGGGCGTACGAGCAGTACTTC.

Note on this clone: A far larger clone is just one base off, so this is likely a read error. The chain joins TRBV5-1 to TRBJ2-2; no firm D call. Germline V CDR1 and CDR2: SGHRS, YFSETQ. Trimming stripped 2 bases from V and 3 bases from J, with 26 bases between. The CDR3 spans 20 residues. CDR3 in DNA: TGCGCCAGCAGCTTAAATCCGACCCCGACGTGTGGAGTTGACACCGGGGAGCTGTTTTTT. This encodes CASSLNPTPTCGVDTGELFF.

This chain connects TRBV11-3 to TRBJ2-3; TRBD2 matches 10 bases. Germline CDR1 reads SGHNT; CDR2 reads YENEEA. V lost 5 bases, J lost 1 base, and 3 bases stayed unmatched. CDR3 length: 15 amino acids. The CDR3 region is CASSLGTSGTDTQYF. DNA for the CDR3: TGTGCCAGCAGCCTTGGGACTAGCGGCACAGATACGCAGTATTTT.

There are a few counts of this clone. V and J are TRBV6-1 and TRBJ1-1, with 7 nucleotides matching TRBD1. Trimming removed 1 base from V and 5 bases from J; junction bases left unmatched: 7. Germline V gene sequence: CDR1 MNHNS, CDR2 SASEGT. CDR3 length equals 15 residues. The CDR3 DNA reads TGTGCCAGCAGTGAAGTGACAGGGTCGAATACTGAAGCTTTCTTT. Its protein is CASSEVTGSNTEAFF.

Of note for this clone: One end of the junction varies from germline; a read error may be responsible. The chain has TRBV6-4 and TRBJ1-2; 7 positions match TRBD1. Germline V gives CDR1 MRHNA, CDR2 SNTAGT. The CDR3 has 14 residues. CDR3 DNA: TGTGCCATCAGTGCCCAGACAGGGTCCTATGGCTACACCTTC. As protein: CAISAQTGSYGYTF.

On this clone itself: It is likely a read error: a sequence one base away is far more abundant. At the DNA level, this CDR3 is encoded by other sequences in the same sample as well. The chain employs TRBV18 and TRBJ2-5; no reliable D call. This CDR3 comprises 13 residues. Germline V gene lookup returns CDR1 KGHSH and CDR2 LQKENI. V was pared by 5 bases and J by 11 bases, with 18 bases between. CDR3 nucleotides: TGTGCCAGCTCAGTGACCGCTTCCTATGAGCAGTACTTC. Amino acids: CASSVTASYEQYF.

The chain links TRBV7-2 to TRBJ2-3; D is uncertain. Germline-derived CDR1 and CDR2 are SGHTA and FQGNSA. V lost 4 bases to trimming and J lost 0 bases, with 20 bases between them. There are 18 residues in the CDR3. CDR3 coding DNA: TGTGCCAGCAGCTCCGACCCACAGCGACCTACTAGCACAGATACGCAGTATTTT. Translated, it gives CASSSDPQRPTSTDTQYF.

The chain employs TRBV4-3 and TRBJ2-7; D call uncertain. Germline V gene sequence: CDR1 LGHNA, CDR2 YSLEER. Trimming pared 0 bases from V and 2 bases from J, leaving 8 bases between. This CDR3 region has 14 residues. The CDR3 coding sequence is TGCGCCAGCAGCCAAGATCAGTTCCCCTACGAGCAGTACTTC. It translates to CASSQDQFPYEQYF.

Comments on this clone: This CDR3 is also generated by other DNA sequences in the sample. V is TRBV5-1 and J is TRBJ1-5; maybe TRBD1 (6 bases). Trimming stripped 2 bases from V and 5 bases from J, with 14 bases between. The CDR3 runs to 15 residues. The germline V gene encodes CDR1 SGHRS and CDR2 YFSETQ. The CDR3 loop reads CASSLGQSGDQPQHF. CDR3 coding DNA: TGCGCCAGCAGCTTAGGACAGTCAGGGGATCAGCCCCAGCATTTT.

The chain employs TRBV4-3 and TRBJ2-7; no firm D call. Trimming took 5 bases from V and 3 from J, leaving 17 bases between them. CDR3 length: 15 amino acids. CDR1 LGHNA and CDR2 YSLEER come from the germline V gene. This chain's CDR3 is CASSSFFGPYYEQYF. Here the CDR3 DNA reads TGCGCCAGCAGCTCCTTTTTCGGGCCTTACTACGAGCAGTACTTC.

This clone has only a few counts. The chain links TRBV27 to TRBJ1-1; 8 bases map to TRBD1. This CDR3 has 15 amino acids. Per germline, CDR1 MNHEY and CDR2 SMNVEV (reference sequence). J lost 4 bases, V lost 5 bases, and 9 bases had no gene match. CDR3 nucleotide sequence: TGTGCCAGCAGTAACAGGGGGATCGATGGCACTGAAGCTTTCTTT. Residues: CASSNRGIDGTEAFF.

This chain links TRBV5-1 with TRBJ2-7, with 9 positions matching TRBD1. Trimming at V came to 6 bases and at J to 6 bases, leaving 10 bases not matched to a gene. There are 14 residues in the CDR3. Germline V gene sequence: CDR1 SGHRS, CDR2 YFSETQ. CDR3 DNA sequence: TGCGCCAGCACCCTCGGGGACAGGGTAATCGAGCAGTACTTC. Its translation: CASTLGDRVIEQYF.

This clone turned up a few times. This chain uses TRBV30 with TRBJ1-2, with D tentatively TRBD1 (5 bases). The V gene lost 2 bases and the J gene lost 7 bases, with 14 bases spanning the gap. Germline CDR1 reads GTSNPN; CDR2 reads SVGIG (reference sequence). The CDR3 spans 13 residues. The CDR3 DNA reads as TGTGCCTGGAGTCTCCTCGGGGGGTTTGGCTACACCTTC. The encoded protein is CAWSLLGGFGYTF.

This clone has ten or more counts. The CDR3 bases are TGTGCCAGCAGTGACGGCGGGGATTACAATGAGCAGTTCTTC. Encoded protein: CASSDGGDYNEQFF. The gene calls are TRBV6-4 and TRBJ2-1; TRBD2 might be the D (6 bases). CDR1 is MRHNA and CDR2 is SNTAGT in the germline V gene. Trimming took off 2 bases at V and 4 bases at J, with 9 bases between the two ends. The CDR3 has 14 amino acids.